This entry features one T cell receptor beta chain sequence. Its antigen is not known. This sample was taken from a study of graft-versus-host responses after intestinal transplantation. Study background: Recipients received multivisceral, liver-intestinal, or isolated intestinal transplants.

V lost 4 bases and J lost 3, with 6 bases in between. Looked up from germline, CDR1 is MGHDK and CDR2 is SYGVNS. This CDR3 comprises 13 residues. Sequenced by immunoSEQ multiplex PCR; TCRdb stores in-frame clones only, minus some. The sample includes tens of thousands of clones, approximately 93% of them seen just once. Broader study findings: Allograft clonal ratios (graft-versus-host to host-versus-graft) were high in patients who had graft-donor T cell macrochimerism.

The starting material was unstimulated CD8+ T cells sorted from spleen or lymph node cells, obtained before intestinal transplant. The clonotype was recovered from a human donor who received an intestinal transplant. This chain links TRBV25-1 with TRBJ2-2; D remains ambiguous. The CDR3 DNA is TGTGCCAGCAGTGTAGGCGACACCGGGGAGCTGTTTTTT. As protein: CASSVGDTGELFF.